This T cell receptor (beta chain) was recorded in a study of OX40 agonist ivuxolimab in advanced cancers. Background on the study: Prior anti-PD-1, anti-PD-L1 or anti-CTLA-4 therapy was allowed; more than 30% had some.

The CDR3 totals 15 residues. The V and J ends lost 0 bases and 1 base respectively, with 8 bases between them. Blood specimens came from baseline, cycle 4 day 1, and cycle 7 day 1. Here immunoSEQ multiplex PCR was the method, and the copy in TCRdb shows in-frame clones only, minus some. The repertoire consists of about 100,000 clones, with approximately 89% occurring once and the leading ten covering less than 0.2%. The rearrangement joins TRBV23-1 to TRBJ2-3, with TRBD2 as a possible D gene (5 bases). TRBV23-1 counts as an open reading frame of uncertain function. This specimen consisted of CD4+ or CD8+ T cells sorted from blood, obtained in a trial of the OX40 agonist ivuxolimab. The origin of this receptor is an adult with an advanced solid tumor such as melanoma, head and neck, liver or kidney cancer. CDR3 sequence: CASSQSNGGTDTQYF. The CDR3 DNA reads as TGCGCCAGCAGTCAATCGAACGGGGGCACAGATACGCAGTATTTT.